These T cell receptor beta chains were read from a single sample in a study of shared T cell receptors in the human thymus. Libraries were prepared by immunoSEQ multiplex PCR; TCRdb keeps only in-frame clonotypes and omits some of them. The table has almost 550,000 clones, about 84% seen once. These data were likewise used in another study, on human thymus T cells.

Sequencing input: thymocytes. The source is a boy in the first two years of life with a congenital heart defect. CDR3s include the opening cysteine and the closing phenylalanine or tryptophan. The order of the fields is clone size, J gene, V gene, D gene, CDR3 DNA, CDR3 protein. The D gene is left open where the match is weak. For some rows the clone size is stated as once, few or many, or as a class when expanded; others skip it.

>.|TRBJ2-7|TRBV5-6|TRBD1
TGTGCCAGCAGCGCCGGGACAGGGGGCGGGTACGAGCAGTACTTC
CASSAGTGGGYEQYF
>.|TRBJ2-2|TRBV9|.
TGTGCCAGCAGCGTACAGGGGGGTACCGGGGAGCTGTTTTTT
CASSVQGGTGELFF
>.|TRBJ2-1|TRBV13|TRBD2
TGTGCCAGCAGCCTAACTAGCGGGAGGGAGGATGAGCAGTTCTTC
CASSLTSGREDEQFF
>once|TRBJ2-7|TRBV4-3|TRBD2
TGCGCCAGCAGCCAATTAGGTGGGACTAGTTCCTACGAGCAGTACTTC
CASSQLGGTSSYEQYF
>.|TRBJ1-2|TRBV5-1|TRBD1
TGCGCCAGCAGCAAGGACAGGGCCGCTCTTGGCTACACCTTC
CASSKDRAALGYTF
>.|TRBJ2-7|TRBV30|TRBD1
TGTGCCTGCCCACGGACAGGTAGCTCCTACGAGCAGTACTTC
CACPRTGSSYEQYF
>.|TRBJ2-5|TRBV6-1|.
TGTGCCAGCAGTCCCGGGGTGGAAGAGACCCAGTACTTC
CASSPGVEETQYF
>few|TRBJ1-1|TRBV4-1|.
TGCGCCAGCAGTTCGTGGCCGAACACTGAAGCTTTCTTT
CASSSWPNTEAFF
>.|TRBJ2-3|TRBV5-1|TRBD2
TGCGCCAGCAGCTTGAACGGACTAGCGGGAGGAGCAACAGATACGCAGTATTTT
CASSLNGLAGGATDTQYF
>.|TRBJ1-2|TRBV27|TRBD1
TGTGCCAGCAGTCCCGACAGGGGCCGAGGAGGCTACACCTTC
CASSPDRGRGGYTF
>.|TRBJ1-1|TRBV7-6|.
TGTGCCAGCAGCCCAACTACCGGGGAAAACACTGAAGCTTTCTTT
CASSPTTGENTEAFF
>.|TRBJ2-3|TRBV4-3|.
TGCGCCAGCAGCCCGAGTAGAGGGGGAGCAGATACGCAGTATTTT
CASSPSRGGADTQYF
>.|TRBJ2-1|TRBV5-6|TRBD2
TGTGCCAGCAGCTATAGGCAGGGTACTAGCGGGAAGAATGAGCAGTTCTTC
CASSYRQGTSGKNEQFF
>.|TRBJ2-3|TRBV5-1|TRBD1
TGCGCCAGCAGCTTGGAGCCCCGGGACAGGGGAAGGGCAGATACGCAGTATTTT
CASSLEPRDRGRADTQYF
>.|TRBJ2-1|TRBV4-3|TRBD2
TGCGCCAGCAGACCTATAGCGGGAGGGCGGGATGAGCAGTTCTTC
CASRPIAGGRDEQFF
>.|TRBJ1-1|TRBV20-1|TRBD1
TGCAGTGAACAGGGGCCGGGTGAAGCTTTCTTT
CSEQGPGEAFF
>.|TRBJ1-1|TRBV27|TRBD1
TGTGCCAGCAGCTGCCGGACGCCGGGACAGGGGGGTGAAGCTTTCTTT
CASSCRTPGQGGEAFF
>.|TRBJ1-2|TRBV5-6|.
TGTGCCAGCAGCTTGGGTTCGGGGGGGGCTTATGGCTACACCTTC
CASSLGSGGAYGYTF
>.|TRBJ2-5|TRBV7-2|TRBD1
TGTGCCAGCAGCTCACCAAAGGGGGCCTTTTTCCAAGAGACCCAGTACTTC
CASSSPKGAFFQETQYF
>once|TRBJ2-1|TRBV4-3|TRBD2
TGCGCCAGCAGCCGTGGGCTAGCGGGAGTATCCTACAATGAGCAGTTCTTC
CASSRGLAGVSYNEQFF
>.|TRBJ2-7|TRBV2|TRBD2
TGTGCCAGCAGTGAATACCTGGGGGGACTAGTGGGTTACGAGCAGTACTTC
CASSEYLGGLVGYEQYF
>once|TRBJ1-4|TRBV5-6|.
TGTGCCAGCAGCCTTTTACAGGGCCCACGATCAACTAATGAAAAACTGTTTTTT
CASSLLQGPRSTNEKLFF